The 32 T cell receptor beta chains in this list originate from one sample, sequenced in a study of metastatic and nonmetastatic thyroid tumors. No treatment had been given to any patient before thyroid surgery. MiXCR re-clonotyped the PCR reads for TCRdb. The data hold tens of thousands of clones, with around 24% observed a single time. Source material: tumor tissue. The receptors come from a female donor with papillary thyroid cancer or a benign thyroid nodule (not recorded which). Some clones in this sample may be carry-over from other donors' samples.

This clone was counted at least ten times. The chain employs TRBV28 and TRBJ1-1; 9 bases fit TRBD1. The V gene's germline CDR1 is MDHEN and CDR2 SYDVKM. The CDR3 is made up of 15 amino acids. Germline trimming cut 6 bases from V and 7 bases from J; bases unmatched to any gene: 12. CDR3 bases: TGTGCCAGCAGCCCGCCCGGGACAGGGTTGGGTGAAGCTTTCTTT. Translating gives CASSPPGTGLGEAFF.

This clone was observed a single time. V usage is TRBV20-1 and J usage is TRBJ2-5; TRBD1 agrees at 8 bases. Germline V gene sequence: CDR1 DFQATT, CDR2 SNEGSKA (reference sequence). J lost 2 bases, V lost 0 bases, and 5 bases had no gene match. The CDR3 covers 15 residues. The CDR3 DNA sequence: TGCAGTGCTAGAGACGGACAGGGAGCTCAAGAGACCCAGTACTTC. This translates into CSARDGQGAQETQYF.

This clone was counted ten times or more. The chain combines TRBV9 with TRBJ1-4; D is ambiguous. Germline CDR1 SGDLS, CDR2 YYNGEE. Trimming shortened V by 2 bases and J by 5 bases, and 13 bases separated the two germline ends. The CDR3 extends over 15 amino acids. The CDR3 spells CASSVTTAVNEKLFF. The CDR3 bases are TGTGCCAGCAGCGTTACGACGGCAGTAAATGAAAAACTGTTTTTT.

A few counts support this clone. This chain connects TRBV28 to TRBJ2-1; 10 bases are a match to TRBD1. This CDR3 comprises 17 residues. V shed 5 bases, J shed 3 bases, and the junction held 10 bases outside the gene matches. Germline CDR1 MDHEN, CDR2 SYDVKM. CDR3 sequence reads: CASSGYRTGGLYNEQFF. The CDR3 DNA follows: TGTGCCAGCAGTGGGTATCGGACAGGGGGACTCTACAATGAGCAGTTCTTC.

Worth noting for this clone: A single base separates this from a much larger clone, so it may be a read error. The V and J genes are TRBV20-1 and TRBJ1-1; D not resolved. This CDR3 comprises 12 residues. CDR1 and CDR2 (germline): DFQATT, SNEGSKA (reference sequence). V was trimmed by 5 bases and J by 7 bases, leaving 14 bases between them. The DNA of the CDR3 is TGCAGTGCTCCCGTGAAAGGGTGTGAAGCTTTCTTT. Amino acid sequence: CSAPVKGCEAFF.

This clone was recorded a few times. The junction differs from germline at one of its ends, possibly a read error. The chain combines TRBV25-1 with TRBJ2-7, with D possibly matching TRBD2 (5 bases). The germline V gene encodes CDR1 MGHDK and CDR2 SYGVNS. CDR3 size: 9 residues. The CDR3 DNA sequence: TGTGCCAGCAGTGTAACTAGACCCTTC. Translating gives CASSVTRPF.

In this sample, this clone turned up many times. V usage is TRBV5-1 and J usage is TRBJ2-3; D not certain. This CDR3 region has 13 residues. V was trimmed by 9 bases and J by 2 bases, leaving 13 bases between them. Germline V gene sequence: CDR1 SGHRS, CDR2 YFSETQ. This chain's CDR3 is CATRTENTDTQYF. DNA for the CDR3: TGCGCCACCCGGACGGAGAACACAGATACGCAGTATTTT.

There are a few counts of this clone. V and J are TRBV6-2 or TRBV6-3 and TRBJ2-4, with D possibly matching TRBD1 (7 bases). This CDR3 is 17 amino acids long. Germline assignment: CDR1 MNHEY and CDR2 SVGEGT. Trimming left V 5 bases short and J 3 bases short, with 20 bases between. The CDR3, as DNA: TGTGCCAGCAGTCCCGCCCGGAGGGGGCTCGACAAAAACATTCAGTACTTC. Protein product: CASSPARRGLDKNIQYF.

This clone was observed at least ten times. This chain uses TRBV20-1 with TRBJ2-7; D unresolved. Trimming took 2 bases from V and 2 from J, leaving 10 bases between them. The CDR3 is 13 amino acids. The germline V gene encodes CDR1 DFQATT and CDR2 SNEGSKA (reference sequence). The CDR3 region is CSARQAGTYEQYF. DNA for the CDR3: TGCAGTGCTAGACAGGCAGGTACCTACGAGCAGTACTTC.

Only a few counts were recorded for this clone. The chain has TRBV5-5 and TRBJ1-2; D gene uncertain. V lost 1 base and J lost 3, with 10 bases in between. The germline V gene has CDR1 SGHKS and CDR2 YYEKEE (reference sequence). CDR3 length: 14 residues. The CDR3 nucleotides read TGTGCCAGCAGCTTGCACACCTGGTACTATGGCTACACCTTC. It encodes CASSLHTWYYGYTF.

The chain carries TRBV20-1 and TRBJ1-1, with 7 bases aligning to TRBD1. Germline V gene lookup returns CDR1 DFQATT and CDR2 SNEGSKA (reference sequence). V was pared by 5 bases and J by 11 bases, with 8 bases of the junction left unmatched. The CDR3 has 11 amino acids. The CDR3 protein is CSAGPGGPAFF. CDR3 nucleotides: TGCAGTGCTGGACCAGGGGGGCCGGCTTTCTTT.

CDR3 sequence reads: CATRAHGKGDEDGYTF. CDR3 in DNA: TGTGCCACCAGGGCACACGGGAAAGGGGACGAAGATGGCTACACCTTC. This chain links TRBV15 with TRBJ1-2; D may be TRBD1 (5 bases). The CDR3 length is 16 residues. Trimming took 6 bases from V and 6 from J, leaving 23 bases between them. Germline assignment: CDR1 LNHNV and CDR2 YYDKDF (reference sequence).

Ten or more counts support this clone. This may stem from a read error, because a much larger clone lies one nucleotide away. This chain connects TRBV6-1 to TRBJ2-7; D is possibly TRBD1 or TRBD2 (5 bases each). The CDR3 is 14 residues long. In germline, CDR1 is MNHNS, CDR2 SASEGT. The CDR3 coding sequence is TGTGCCTGCAGCTTCTCCAGGGACCAAAACGAGCAGTACTTC. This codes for CACSFSRDQNEQYF.

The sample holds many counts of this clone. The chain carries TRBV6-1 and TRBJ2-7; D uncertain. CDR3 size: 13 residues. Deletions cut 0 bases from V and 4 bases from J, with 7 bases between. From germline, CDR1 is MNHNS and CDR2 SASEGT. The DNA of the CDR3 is TGTGCCAGCAGTGAAGCGCCCTATTACGAGCAGTACTTC. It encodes CASSEAPYYEQYF.

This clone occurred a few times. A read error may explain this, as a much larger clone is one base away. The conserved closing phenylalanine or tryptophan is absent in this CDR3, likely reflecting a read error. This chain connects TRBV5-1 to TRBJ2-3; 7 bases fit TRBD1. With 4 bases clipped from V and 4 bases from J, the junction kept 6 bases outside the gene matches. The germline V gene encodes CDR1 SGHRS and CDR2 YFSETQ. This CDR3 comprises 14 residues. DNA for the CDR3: TGCGCCAGCAGCGGAGGACAGGCCGCAGATACGCAGTATCTT. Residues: CASSGGQAADTQYL.

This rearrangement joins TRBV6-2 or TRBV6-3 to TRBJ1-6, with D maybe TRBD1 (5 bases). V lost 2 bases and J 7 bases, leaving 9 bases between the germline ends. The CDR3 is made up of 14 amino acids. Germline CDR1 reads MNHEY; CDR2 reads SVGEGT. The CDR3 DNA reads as TGTGCCAGCAGTTACGGGGGAGGGAATTCACCCCTCCACTTT. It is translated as CASSYGGGNSPLHF.

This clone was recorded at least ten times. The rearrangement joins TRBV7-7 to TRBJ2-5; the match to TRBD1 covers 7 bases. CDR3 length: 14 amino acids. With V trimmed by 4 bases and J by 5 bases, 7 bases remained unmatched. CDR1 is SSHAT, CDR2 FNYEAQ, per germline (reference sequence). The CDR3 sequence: CASSSTGAEETQYF. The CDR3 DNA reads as TGTGCCAGCAGCTCTACAGGGGCTGAGGAGACCCAGTACTTC.

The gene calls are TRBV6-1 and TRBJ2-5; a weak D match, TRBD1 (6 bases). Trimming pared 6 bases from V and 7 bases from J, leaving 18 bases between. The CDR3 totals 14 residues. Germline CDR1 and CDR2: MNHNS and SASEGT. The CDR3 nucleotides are TGTGCCAGCAGGATGACAGGTCCCCGGGGGACCCAGTACTTC. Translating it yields CASRMTGPRGTQYF.

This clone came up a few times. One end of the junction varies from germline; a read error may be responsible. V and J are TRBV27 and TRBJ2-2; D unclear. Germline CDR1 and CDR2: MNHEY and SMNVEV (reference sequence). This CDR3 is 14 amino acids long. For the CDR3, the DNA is TGTGCCTGCAGTTGGGCAGCCAACTCCCGGGAGCTGTTTTTT. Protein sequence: CACSWAANSRELFF.

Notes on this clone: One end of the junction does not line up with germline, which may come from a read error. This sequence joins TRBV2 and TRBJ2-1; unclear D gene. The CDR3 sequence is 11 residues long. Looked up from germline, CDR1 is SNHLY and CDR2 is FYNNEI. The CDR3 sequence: CASSELREQLF. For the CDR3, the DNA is TGTGCCAGCAGTGAACTTCGTGAGCAGCTCTTC.

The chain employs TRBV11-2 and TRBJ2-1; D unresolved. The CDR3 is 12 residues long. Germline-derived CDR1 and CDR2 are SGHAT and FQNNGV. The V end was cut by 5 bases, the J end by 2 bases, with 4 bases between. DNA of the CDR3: TGTGCCAGCAGCGGGACCTACAATGAGCAGTTCTTC. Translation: CASSGTYNEQFF. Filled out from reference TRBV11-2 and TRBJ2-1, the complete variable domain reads EAGVAQSPRYKIIEKRQSVAFWCNPISGHATLYWYQQILGQGPKLLIQFQNNGVVDDSQLPKDRFSAERLKGVDSTLKIQPAKLEDSAVYLCASSGTYNEQFFGPGTRLTVL.

The CDR3 DNA is TGTGCCAGCAGCTCGCCAGCTGGAGCAGACGAGCAGTACTTC. It is translated as CASSSPAGADEQYF. The rearrangement uses TRBV11-3 and TRBJ2-7, with D unresolved. The CDR3 is made up of 14 amino acids. CDR1 and CDR2 (germline): SGHNT, YENEEA. V lost 4 bases and J 5 bases, leaving 15 bases between the germline ends.

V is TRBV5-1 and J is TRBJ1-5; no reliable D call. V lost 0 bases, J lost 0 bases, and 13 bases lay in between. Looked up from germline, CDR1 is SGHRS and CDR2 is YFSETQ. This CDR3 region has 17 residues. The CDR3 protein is CASSLGVGSHSNQPQHF. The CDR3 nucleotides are TGCGCCAGCAGCTTGGGGGTGGGGTCCCATAGCAATCAGCCCCAGCATTTT.

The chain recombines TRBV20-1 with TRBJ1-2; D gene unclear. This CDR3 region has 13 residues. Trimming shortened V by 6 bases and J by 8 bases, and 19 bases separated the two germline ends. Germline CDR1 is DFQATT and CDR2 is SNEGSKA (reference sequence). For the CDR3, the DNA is TGCAGTGCAACCCCCCGGGGTATGGAGGGCTACACCTTC. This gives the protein CSATPRGMEGYTF.

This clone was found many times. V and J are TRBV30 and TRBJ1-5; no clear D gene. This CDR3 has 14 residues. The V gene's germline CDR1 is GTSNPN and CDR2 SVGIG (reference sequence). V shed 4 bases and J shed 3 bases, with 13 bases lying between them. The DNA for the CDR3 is TGTGCCTGGACCCCCGGTTTGGTCAATCAGCCCCAGCATTTT. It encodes CAWTPGLVNQPQHF.

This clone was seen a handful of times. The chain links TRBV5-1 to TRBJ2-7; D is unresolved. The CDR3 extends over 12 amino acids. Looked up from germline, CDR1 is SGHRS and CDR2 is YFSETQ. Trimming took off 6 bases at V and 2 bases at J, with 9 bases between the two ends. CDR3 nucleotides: TGCGCCAGCAAGGGCCGCCCCTACGAGCAGTACTTC. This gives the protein CASKGRPYEQYF.

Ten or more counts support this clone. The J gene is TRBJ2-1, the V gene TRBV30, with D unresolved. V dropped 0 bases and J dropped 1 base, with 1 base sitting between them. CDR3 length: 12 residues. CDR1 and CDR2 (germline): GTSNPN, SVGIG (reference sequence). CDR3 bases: TGTGCCTGGAGTGTTTCCTACAATGAGCAGTTCTTC. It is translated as CAWSVSYNEQFF.

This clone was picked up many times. In DNA, the CDR3 is TGTGCCAGCAGCTTAGTCGGGACAGGCGGGATCTATGGCTACACCTTC. It yields the protein CASSLVGTGGIYGYTF. The chain combines TRBV11-1 with TRBJ1-2; TRBD1 aligns across 8 bases. The ends lost 1 base at V and 4 bases at J; junction bases unmatched: 8. The CDR3 spans 16 residues. Germline V gene sequence: CDR1 SGHAT, CDR2 FQDESV (reference sequence).

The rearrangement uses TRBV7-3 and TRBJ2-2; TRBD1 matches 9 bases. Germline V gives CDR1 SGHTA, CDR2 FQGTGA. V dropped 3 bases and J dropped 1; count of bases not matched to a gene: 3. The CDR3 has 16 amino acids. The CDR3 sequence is CASSFTGGRNTGELFF. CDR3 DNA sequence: TGTGCCAGCAGCTTTACAGGGGGCAGGAACACCGGGGAGCTGTTTTTT.

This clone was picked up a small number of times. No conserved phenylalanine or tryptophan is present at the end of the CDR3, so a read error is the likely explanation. The chain's CDR3 is CASSVGQGTDTQYL. The CDR3 DNA reads TGTGCCAGCAGTGTCGGACAGGGGACAGATACGCAGTATCTT. V is TRBV6-4 and J is TRBJ2-3; 9 nucleotides match TRBD1. Trimming took 4 bases from V and 3 from J; bases not matched to a gene: 2. The CDR3 contains 14 residues. Germline V gene data show CDR1 as MRHNA and CDR2 as SNTAGT.

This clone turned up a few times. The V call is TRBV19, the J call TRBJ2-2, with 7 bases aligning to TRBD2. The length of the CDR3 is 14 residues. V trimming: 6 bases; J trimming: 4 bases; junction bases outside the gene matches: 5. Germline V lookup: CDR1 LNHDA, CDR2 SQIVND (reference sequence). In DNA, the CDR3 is TGTGCCAGTAGCCCGACGGGGGGCACCGGGGAGCTGTTTTTT. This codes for CASSPTGGTGELFF. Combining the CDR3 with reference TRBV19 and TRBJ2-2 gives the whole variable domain DGGITQSPKYLFRKEGQNVTLSCEQNLNHDAMYWYRQDPGQGLRLIYYSQIVNDFQKGDIAEGYSVSREKKESFPLTVTSAQKNPTAFYLCASSPTGGTGELFFGEGSRLTVL.

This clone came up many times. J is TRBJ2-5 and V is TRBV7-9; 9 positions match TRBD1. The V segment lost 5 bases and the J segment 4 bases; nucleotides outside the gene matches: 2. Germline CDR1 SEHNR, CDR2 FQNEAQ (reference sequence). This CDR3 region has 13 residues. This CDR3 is CASSRQGGETQYF. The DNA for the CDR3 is TGTGCCAGCAGCAGACAGGGGGGAGAGACCCAGTACTTC.